This T cell receptor (beta chain) emerged from a study of identical twins. There are a few counts of this clonotype. CDR3 length equals 12 residues. V lost 6 bases and J lost 4, with 9 bases in between. In germline, CDR1 is SEHNR, CDR2 FQNEAQ (reference sequence). One entry per CDR3 protein, called by TCRdb with MiXCR from the 5' RACE reads. The sample consists of fewer than 250,000 distinct CDR3 sequences, around 6.6% of them appearing once. These data were likewise used in another study, on yellow fever vaccine responses in identical twins. Turning to that study: On the reported evidence, twins' vaccine T cell responses seemed partly convergent and partly personalized.

The sequenced sample consisted of memory (CD45RO+) T cells sorted from blood. The source of this sequence is a woman aged 18-29 years in good health. J is TRBJ2-5 and V is TRBV7-9; a weak D match, TRBD2 (6 bases). The CDR3 loop reads CASREGSETQYF. The CDR3 DNA is TGTGCCAGCAGGGAGGGGTCAGAGACCCAGTACTTC.